Included here is one T cell receptor (beta chain) sequence, with context. Germline V lookup: CDR1 MNHEY, CDR2 SVGAGI. This CDR3 is built from 15 residues. V dropped 5 bases and J dropped 0 bases, with 11 bases sitting between them. Participant-reported clinical history was the basis for cohort assignment. The data originate from a study of blood T cell repertoires in COVID-19. Background on the study: Italy, Spain and the United States were the sources of the convalescent and acute COVID-19 samples. Nucleic acid was either cDNA or gDNA, and it came from T cells, B-cell-depleted T cells, or PBMCs.

The authors' processing: Estimation of nucleated cell counts was performed using reference gene primer amplification. The assay was immunoSEQ multiplex PCR, and TCRdb's table has in-frame clones only and misses some. V and J calls and clone size are as listed in that table; D and trimming were resolved from the DNA. The sample yields about 200,000 clones, roughly 80% seen once. This receptor was taken from a woman in her sixties with acute COVID-19. The rearrangement joins TRBV6-5 to TRBJ1-5, with D perhaps matching TRBD1 (6 bases). The sequenced sample consisted of PBMCs or T cells enriched from blood (not recorded which). The CDR3 bases are TGTGCCAGCAGTCCGGACAGATATAGCAATCAGCCCCAGCATTTT. It codes for CASSPDRYSNQPQHF.